The 9 T cell receptor beta chains given below trace back to one sample, sequenced in a study of OX40 agonist ivuxolimab in advanced cancers. TCRdb keeps only in-frame clones here, not all; method: immunoSEQ multiplex PCR. The sample yields tens of thousands of clones, 80% to 90% seen once. The material sequenced was CD4+ or CD8+ T cells sorted from blood, taken in a trial of the OX40 agonist ivuxolimab. The source is an adult with an advanced solid tumor such as melanoma, head and neck, liver or kidney cancer.

CDR3 residues: CASFGVSDRGTEAFF. The CDR3 bases are TGTGCCAGCTTTGGGGTTTCGGACAGGGGCACTGAAGCTTTCTTT. The J gene is TRBJ1-1, the V gene TRBV6-1, with TRBD1 matching 9 bases. Germline assignment: CDR1 MNHNS and CDR2 SASEGT. Trimming took 8 bases from V and 4 from J; bases not matched to a gene: 11. There are 15 residues in the CDR3.

The V gene is TRBV15, the J gene TRBJ1-6, with unresolved D. The V gene lost 5 bases and the J gene lost 14 bases, with 19 bases spanning the gap. The V gene's germline CDR1 is LNHNV and CDR2 YYDKDF (reference sequence). This CDR3 has 14 amino acids. The CDR3 nucleotides read TGTGCCACCAGCTTTTCAGATACGGGTATGACCCTCCACTTT. It encodes CATSFSDTGMTLHF.

This chain links TRBV19 with TRBJ1-2; the D is unclear. This CDR3 is built from 15 residues. Trimming shortened V by 7 bases and J by 4 bases, and 19 bases separated the two germline ends. The germline V gene encodes CDR1 LNHDA and CDR2 SQIVND (reference sequence). CDR3 bases: TGTGCCAGTAATGTTGACGGAGTCTTGAGCTATGGCTACACCTTC. As protein: CASNVDGVLSYGYTF.

The chain couples TRBV15 to TRBJ2-2; 14 bases map to TRBD2. J gave up 7 bases and V 4 bases, and 5 bases lay outside the gene matches. This CDR3 is built from 16 residues. CDR1 is LNHNV, CDR2 YYDKDF, per germline (reference sequence). The CDR3 DNA follows: TGTGCCACCAGCAAACTCGGGACTAGCGGGAGCGGGGAGCTGTTTTTT. Residues: CATSKLGTSGSGELFF.

The rearrangement links TRBV7-2 to TRBJ2-2; 11 bases align to TRBD2. The CDR3 is 15 amino acids. The ends lost 3 bases at V and 8 bases at J; junction bases unmatched: 5. In germline, CDR1 is SGHTA, CDR2 FQGNSA. The CDR3 coding sequence is TGTGCCAGCAGCTTCTCTAGCGGGGGGTCTGGGGAGCTGTTTTTT. Its translation: CASSFSSGGSGELFF.

V and J are TRBV6-5 and TRBJ1-3, with D unresolved. Germline V gene lookup returns CDR1 MNHEY and CDR2 SVGAGI. The CDR3 totals 12 residues. V lost 7 bases and J lost 1, with 5 bases in between. The CDR3 spells CASIGSGNTIYF. CDR3 coding DNA: TGTGCCAGCATCGGTTCTGGAAACACCATATATTTT.

The genes are TRBV19 and TRBJ1-2; D uncertain. CDR3 length equals 11 residues. Germline assignment: CDR1 LNHDA and CDR2 SQIVND (reference sequence). In DNA form, the CDR3 reads TGTCCCCGACGGGGAAAGTATGGCTACACCTTC. Its protein is CPRRGKYGYTF. The variable domain in full, completed from reference TRBV19 and TRBJ1-2, reads DGGITQSPKYLFRKEGQNVTLSCEQNLNHDAMYWYRQDPGQGLRLIYYSQIVNDFQKGDIAEGYSVSREKKESFPLTVTSAQKNPTAFYLCPRRGKYGYTFGSGTRLTVV.

The rearrangement links TRBV10-1 to TRBJ2-5, with 8 positions matching TRBD1. The ends lost 0 bases at V and 7 bases at J; junction bases unmatched: 4. This CDR3 has 14 amino acids. Germline values: CDR1 WNHNN, CDR2 SYGVQD (reference sequence). The DNA for the CDR3 is TGCGCCAGCAGTGAGTCTCAGGGGGCAGGGACCCAGTACTTC. Translation: CASSESQGAGTQYF.

The rearrangement uses TRBV4-2 and TRBJ2-3; TRBD1 matches 8 bases. Germline loops: CDR1 LGHNA, CDR2 YNFKEQ. V gave up 1 base and J gave up 3 bases; unmatched junction bases: 6. This CDR3 is built from 16 residues. In DNA, the CDR3 is TGTGCCAGCAGCCAAGGGTTGTACAGGGGGACAGATACGCAGTATTTT. Translating it yields CASSQGLYRGTDTQYF.